This paragraph covers one T cell receptor (beta chain) sequence. Its target antigen remains unknown. Base quality data are lacking; no much larger clone is found one base away. Libraries were constructed by 5' RACE. The sequencer was an Illumina HiSeq 2000. A universal primer binding site was added through template switching, and the final cDNA carried a unique molecular identifier so that TCR cDNA molecules could be counted accurately. First-strand cDNA for TCR alpha and beta chains was synthesized from specific primers in the conserved constant-segment region. Each cDNA library was double barcoded, with a SMART-Mk sample barcode plus Illumina barcodes, to control for contamination. TruSeq adapter sequences, together with Illumina sample barcodes, were added in two successive PCR steps. TCR alpha and beta cDNA libraries were sequenced on the Illumina HiSeq platform with custom primers. Per the source publication's procedure: Unique molecular identifiers were extracted from raw reads with MiGEC, and CDR3 positions were determined with MiXCR. Recombination models were inferred per individual with the repgenHMM and IGoR tools using an EM algorithm. Shared clonotype analysis was performed with the tcR package in R, normalizing sharing by the product of cloneset sizes. Out-of-frame nonproductive sequences were analyzed to study raw recombination free of thymic and clonal selection effects. The public reads were quality trimmed at Q25 with fastp and then assembled into clones with MiXCR by TCRdb, keeping productive beta chains. Entries are consolidated by CDR3 protein sequence, retaining the most common genes and DNA. These V and J calls are TCRdb output, not the study's own analysis. Within this sample are about 280,000 distinct CDR3 sequences, with 8% to 9% of them counted one time only. The ten largest clones add up to less than 2.5% of the sample.

V loses 2 bases at its end and J loses 7 bases; junction bases beyond the gene matches: 11. The CDR3 starts with the cysteine, ends with the phenylalanine, and has 17 residues. Only the CDR3 part of the read is kept: 51 bases, read in frame from the first base. The germline V gene supplies CDR1 MNHEY and CDR2 SVGAGI. These data come from a study of identical twins (dated by TCRdb to the mid-2010s). Describing the broader study: TCR alpha and beta repertoires from monozygotic twins, unrelated adults of various ages and cord blood were deep-sequenced to test whether fetal clonotypes persist. To rule out contamination, the twin experiments were replicated at different times with different library preparation protocols.

Broader findings and caveats from the paper: Zero-insertion analyses could be partly confounded by invariant T cells such as MAIT and iNKT, though diverse VJ usage argued against such confounding for most clonotypes. Excess twin sharing in beta out-of-frame sequences was weaker because fewer shared sequences lowered the signal-to-noise ratio. Out-of-frame TCR alpha sharing in monozygotic twins was systematically underestimated by recombination models, whereas sharing between unrelated individuals was in agreement with the recombination models. Out-of-frame TCR alpha sequences shared between twins showed an excess of low generation-probability sequences compared with coincidental sharing between unrelated individuals. Fewer insertions were carried by abundant cord blood beta clonotypes, a similar but weaker trend appeared in young adult naive repertoires, and no such trend appeared in memory repertoires. Because the same donors could not be followed over many years, the conclusions relied on cross-sectional statistical analysis.

Only healthy Caucasian donors were included. The twin cohort consisted of three pairs of female monozygotic twins, all aged 18 to 29 years. Miltenyi CD45RO+ enrichment and human naive T-cell isolation kits were used to isolate memory (CD45RO+) and naive T cells from PBMC. These data are also associated with another study on yellow fever vaccine responses in identical twins. In that second paper, the authors write: The authors reported that the T cell response to vaccination in identical twins appeared partly convergent and partly personalized. Focusing on identical twins, the study followed the T cell clones that responded to the vaccine, and did so with precision.

This clonotype was obtained from a woman between 18 and 29 years old in good health. Material: memory (CD45RO+) T cells sorted from blood. The cell subset or site label here, explained by the study, means: CD45RO+ enriched T cells. The chain is assembled from TRBV6-5 and TRBJ2-2; 9 central nucleotides agree with TRBD1. The sequence in DNA is TGTGCCAGCAGTTACGCCGCCGGGACAGGGTCTGGCGGGGAGCTGTTTTTT. Its coded protein is CASSYAAGTGSGGELFF.